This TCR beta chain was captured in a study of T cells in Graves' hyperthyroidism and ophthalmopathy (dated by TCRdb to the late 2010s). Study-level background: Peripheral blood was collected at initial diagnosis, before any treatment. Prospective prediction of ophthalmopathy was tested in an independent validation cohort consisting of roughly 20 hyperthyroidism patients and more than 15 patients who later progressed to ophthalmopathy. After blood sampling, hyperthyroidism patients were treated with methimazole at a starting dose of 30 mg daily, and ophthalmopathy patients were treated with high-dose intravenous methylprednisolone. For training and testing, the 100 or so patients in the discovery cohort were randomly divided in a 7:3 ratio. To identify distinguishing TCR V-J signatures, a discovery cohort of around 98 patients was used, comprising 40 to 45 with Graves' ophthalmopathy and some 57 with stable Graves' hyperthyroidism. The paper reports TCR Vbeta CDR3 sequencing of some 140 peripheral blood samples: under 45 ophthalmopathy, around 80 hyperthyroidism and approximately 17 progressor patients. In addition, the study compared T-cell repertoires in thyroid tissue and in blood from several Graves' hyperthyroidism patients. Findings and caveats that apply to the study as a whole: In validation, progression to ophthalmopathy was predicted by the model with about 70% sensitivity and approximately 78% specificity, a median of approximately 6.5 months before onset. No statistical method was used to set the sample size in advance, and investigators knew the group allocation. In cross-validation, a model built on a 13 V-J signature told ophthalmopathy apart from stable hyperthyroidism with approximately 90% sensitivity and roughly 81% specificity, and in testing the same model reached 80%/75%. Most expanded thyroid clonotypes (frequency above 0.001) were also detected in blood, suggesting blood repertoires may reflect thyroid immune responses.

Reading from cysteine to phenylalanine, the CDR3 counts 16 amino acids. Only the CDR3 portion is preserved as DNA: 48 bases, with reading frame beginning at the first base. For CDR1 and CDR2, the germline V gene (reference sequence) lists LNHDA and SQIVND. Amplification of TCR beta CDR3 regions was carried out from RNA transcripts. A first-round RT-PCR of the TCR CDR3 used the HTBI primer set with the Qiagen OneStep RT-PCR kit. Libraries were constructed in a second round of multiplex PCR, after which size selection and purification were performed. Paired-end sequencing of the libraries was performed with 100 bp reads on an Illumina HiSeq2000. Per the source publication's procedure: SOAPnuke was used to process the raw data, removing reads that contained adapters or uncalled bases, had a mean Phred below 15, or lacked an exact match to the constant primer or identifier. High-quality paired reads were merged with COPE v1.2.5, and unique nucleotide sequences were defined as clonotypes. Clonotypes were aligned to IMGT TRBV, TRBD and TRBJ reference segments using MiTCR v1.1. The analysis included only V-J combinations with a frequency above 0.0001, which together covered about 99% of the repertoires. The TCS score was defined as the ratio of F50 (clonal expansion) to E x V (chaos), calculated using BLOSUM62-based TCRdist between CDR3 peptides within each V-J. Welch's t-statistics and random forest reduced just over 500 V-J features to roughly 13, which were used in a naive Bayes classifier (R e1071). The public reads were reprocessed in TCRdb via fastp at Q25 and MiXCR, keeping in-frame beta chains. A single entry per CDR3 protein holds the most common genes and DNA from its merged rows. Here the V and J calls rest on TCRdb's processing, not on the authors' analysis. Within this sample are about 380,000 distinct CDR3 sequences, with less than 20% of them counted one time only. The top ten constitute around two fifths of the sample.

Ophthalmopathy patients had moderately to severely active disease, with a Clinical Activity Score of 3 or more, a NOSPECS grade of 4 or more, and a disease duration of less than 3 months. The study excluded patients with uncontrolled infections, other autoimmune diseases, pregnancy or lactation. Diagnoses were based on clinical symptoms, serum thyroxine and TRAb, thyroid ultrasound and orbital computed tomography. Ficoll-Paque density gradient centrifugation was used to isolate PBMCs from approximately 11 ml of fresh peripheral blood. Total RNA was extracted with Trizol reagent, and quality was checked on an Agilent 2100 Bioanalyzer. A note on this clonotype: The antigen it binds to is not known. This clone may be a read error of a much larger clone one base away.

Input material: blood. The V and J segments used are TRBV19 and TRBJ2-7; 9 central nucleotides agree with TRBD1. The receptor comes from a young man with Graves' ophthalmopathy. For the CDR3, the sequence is CASSSPGQGGSHEQYF. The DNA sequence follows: TGTGCCAGTAGCTCACCGGGACAGGGTGGCTCCCACGAGCAGTACTTC.